Each of the 24 T cell receptor beta chains below was sequenced from the same sample in a study of blood T cell repertoires in COVID-19. The protocol was immunoSEQ multiplex PCR, while the TCRdb copy is restricted to in-frame clones and leaves out a portion. In the table there are 200,000 or so clones, about 87% of which are singletons. Sequences were obtained from peripheral blood. The receptors originated from a man between 65 and 85 years old with acute or convalescent COVID-19.

The gene calls are TRBV18 and TRBJ1-1; possibly TRBD1 for D (5 bases). The germline V gene has CDR1 KGHSH and CDR2 LQKENI. Trimming stripped 6 bases from V and 1 base from J, with 15 bases between. This CDR3 comprises 15 residues. As DNA, the CDR3 is TGTGCCAGCTCCCCCATGAGACAGAAGAACACTGAAGCTTTCTTT. Its translation is CASSPMRQKNTEAFF.

The chain carries TRBV19 and TRBJ1-1; D gene uncertain. The CDR3 length is 13 residues. Trimming left V 6 bases short and J 2 bases short, with 10 bases between. Germline lookup yields CDR1 LNHDA and CDR2 SQIVND (reference sequence). This CDR3 reads CASRTRDNTEAFF. DNA of the CDR3: TGTGCCAGTAGGACACGGGATAACACTGAAGCTTTCTTT.

The rearrangement uses TRBV12-3 or TRBV12-4 and TRBJ2-7, with 8 bases lining up with TRBD1. Losses at the gene ends were 6 bases for V and 4 bases for J; bases not matched to a gene: 5. The CDR3 runs to 13 residues. In nucleotides, the CDR3 is TGTGCCAGCAGGCAGGGGGCGCGGTACGAGCAGTACTTC. It is translated as CASRQGARYEQYF.

The rearrangement links TRBV5-1 to TRBJ2-7, with a possible D match to TRBD2 (6 bases). Looked up from germline, CDR1 is SGHRS and CDR2 is YFSETQ. This CDR3 is built from 16 residues. The V and J ends lost 0 bases and 0 bases respectively, with 13 bases between them. The CDR3 protein is CASSLDGRGSSYEQYF. CDR3 coding DNA: TGCGCCAGCAGCTTGGACGGCCGGGGGAGCTCCTACGAGCAGTACTTC. Drawing the rest from reference TRBV5-1 and TRBJ2-7, the complete variable domain is KAGVTQTPRYLIKTRGQQVTLSCSPISGHRSVSWYQQTPGQGLQFLFEYFSETQRNKGNFPGRFSGRQFSNSRSEMNVSTLELGDSALYLCASSLDGRGSSYEQYFGPGTRLTVT.

This clone was found a few times. The rearrangement uses TRBV7-8 and TRBJ1-1, with D maybe TRBD1 (5 bases). V gave up 2 bases and J gave up 10 bases, with 17 bases separating them. Germline V CDR1 and CDR2: SGHVS, FQNEAQ. This CDR3 spans 14 amino acids. Here the CDR3 reads CASSLSTKGRGAFF. CDR3 in DNA: TGTGCCAGCAGCTTAAGTACAAAGGGGCGGGGAGCTTTCTTT.

The gene calls are TRBV7-2 and TRBJ2-7, with 10 bases matching TRBD1. The J segment lost 2 bases and the V segment lost 1 base, leaving 2 bases of the junction unmatched. Looked up from germline, CDR1 is SGHTA and CDR2 is FQGNSA. This CDR3 is built from 15 residues. CDR3 bases: TGTGCCAGCAGCTTAGTAGGACAGGGGGCCTACGAGCAGTACTTC. Translated: CASSLVGQGAYEQYF.

The rearrangement uses TRBV6-1 and TRBJ2-7; D gene unclear. Trimming left V 1 base short and J 1 base short, with 5 bases between. This CDR3 region has 13 residues. Per the germline V gene, CDR1 is MNHNS and CDR2 is SASEGT. The CDR3 loop reads CASSEVSSYEQYF. CDR3 sequence (DNA): TGTGCCAGCAGTGAAGTCAGTTCCTACGAGCAGTACTTC.

This clone was counted between two and nine times. The gene calls are TRBV10-3 and TRBJ1-6; 10 nucleotides agree with TRBD1. V lost 6 bases to trimming and J lost 5 bases; unmatched junction nucleotides: 4. CDR1 ENHRY and CDR2 SYGVKD come from the germline V gene. This CDR3 spans 15 amino acids. The CDR3 DNA reads as TGTGCCATCAGGACAGGGGGCGGCAATAATTCACCCCTCCACTTT. The encoded protein is CAIRTGGGNNSPLHF.

This clone was detected only once. V gene TRBV28 combines with J gene TRBJ1-2, with 9 bases lining up with TRBD1. Germline trimming cut 5 bases from V and 7 bases from J; bases unmatched to any gene: 11. Germline CDR1 is MDHEN and CDR2 is SYDVKM. CDR3 size: 15 residues. CDR3 in amino acids: CASSPGDRVSGGYTF. The DNA for the CDR3 is TGTGCCAGCAGTCCGGGGGACAGGGTTTCTGGTGGCTACACCTTC.

The rearrangement uses TRBV18 and TRBJ2-2; D possibly corresponds to TRBD1 (6 bases). The V gene's germline CDR1 is KGHSH and CDR2 LQKENI. The length of the CDR3 is 14 residues. Trimming removed 6 bases from V and 5 bases from J, with 13 bases in between. The CDR3 reads CASSRTARTGELFF. In DNA, the CDR3 is TGTGCCAGCTCTCGGACAGCCCGAACCGGGGAGCTGTTTTTT.

A note on this clone: At the DNA level, this CDR3 is encoded by other sequences in the same sample as well. V is TRBV5-4 and J is TRBJ1-5; D not resolved. V dropped 0 bases and J dropped 4 bases, with 5 bases sitting between them. Germline V gene lookup returns CDR1 SGHNT and CDR2 YYREEE (reference sequence). This CDR3 has 13 amino acids. The CDR3 region is CASSLDSNQPQHF. The CDR3 DNA is TGTGCCAGCAGCTTGGACAGTAATCAGCCCCAGCATTTT.

The chain couples TRBV10-2 to TRBJ1-4; TRBD1 is a possible D gene (5 bases). Between the trimmed V and J ends, which lost 7 bases and 8 bases, there was a span of 20 bases. Germline V gives CDR1 WSHSY, CDR2 SAAADI. This CDR3 has 15 residues. CDR3 residues: CASKAVGTRGEKLFF. DNA for the CDR3: TGCGCCAGCAAAGCCGTAGGGACTCGGGGGGAAAAACTGTTTTTT.

CDR3 region: CASRQTGTGVSGYTF. The CDR3 DNA reads as TGTGCCAGCAGGCAGACCGGGACAGGCGTCTCTGGCTACACCTTC. The gene calls are TRBV3-1 (or the pseudogene TRBV3-2) and TRBJ1-2; TRBD1 aligns across 8 bases. The trim removed 6 bases at V and 7 bases at J, leaving 13 bases unmatched. This CDR3 contains 15 residues. In germline, CDR1 is LGHDT, CDR2 YNNKEL (reference sequence).

The genes are TRBV6-5 and TRBJ1-2; no clear D gene. The CDR3 covers 13 residues. The germline V and J ends were trimmed by 7 bases and 1 base, with 10 bases remaining between them. The V gene's germline CDR1 is MNHEY and CDR2 SVGAGI. For the CDR3, the DNA is TGTGCCAGCAACCCCGGGGTTAACTATGGCTACACCTTC. Residues: CASNPGVNYGYTF.

This chain joins TRBV30 and TRBJ1-1; D is possibly TRBD1 (5 bases). Germline V gene sequence: CDR1 GTSNPN, CDR2 SVGIG (reference sequence). The CDR3 totals 14 residues. V was trimmed by 3 bases and J by 6 bases, leaving 17 bases between them. CDR3 coding DNA: TGTGCCTGGAGCGTAAACAGTCAGGGCGCTGAAGCTTTCTTT. This sequence encodes CAWSVNSQGAEAFF.

This clone came up once. The chain employs TRBV14 and TRBJ1-2, with D hard to call. This CDR3 has 14 amino acids. The V gene's germline CDR1 is SGHDN and CDR2 FVKESK. V was trimmed by 1 base and J by 3 bases, leaving 9 bases between them. In nucleotides, the CDR3 is TGTGCCAGCAGCCAAGGCGATGCTGACTATGGCTACACCTTC. Translated, it gives CASSQGDADYGYTF.

The chain uses TRBV5-1 and TRBJ1-2; D unclear. Germline CDR1 SGHRS, CDR2 YFSETQ. This CDR3 has 14 amino acids. Trimming removed 0 bases at V and 6 bases at J, with 12 bases between. The CDR3 sequence is CASSLGRPTDGYTF. The CDR3 nucleotides read TGCGCCAGCAGCTTGGGCAGGCCTACGGATGGCTACACCTTC.

The chain couples TRBV5-6 to TRBJ2-7; no clear D. Germline V gene lookup returns CDR1 SGHDT and CDR2 YYEEEE. The CDR3 is 16 amino acids. Trimming stripped 0 bases from V and 0 bases from J, with 13 bases between. The CDR3 region is CASSLGGWRSSYEQYF. CDR3 DNA: TGTGCCAGCAGCTTGGGCGGTTGGCGGAGCTCCTACGAGCAGTACTTC.

This clone showed up just a few times. The chain recombines TRBV25-1 with TRBJ1-3; D gene uncertain. Germline values: CDR1 MGHDK, CDR2 SYGVNS. There are 13 residues in the CDR3. Trimming cost V 3 bases and J 4 bases, with 7 bases left between them. CDR3 in amino acids: CASSEEWGNTIYF. The CDR3 DNA follows: TGTGCCAGCAGTGAGGAGTGGGGAAACACCATATATTTT.

The rearrangement joins TRBV19 to TRBJ1-2; a possible D gene is TRBD1 (6 bases). This CDR3 region has 13 residues. The V end lost 9 bases, the J end lost 5 bases, and 16 bases lay between the germline ends. The germline V gene encodes CDR1 LNHDA and CDR2 SQIVND (reference sequence). CDR3 DNA sequence: TGTGCCAGCCTGGGTGGGGGCCTATATGGCTACACCTTC. Protein: CASLGGGLYGYTF.

This clone was seen just once. J is TRBJ2-7 and V is TRBV29-1; 9 bases are a match to TRBD1. Germline V gene data show CDR1 as SQVTM and CDR2 as ANQGSEA. The CDR3 loop spans 13 amino acids. J lost 5 bases, V lost 5 bases, and 7 bases had no gene match. CDR3 loop: CSVRRDRADEQYF. The CDR3 nucleotides read TGCAGCGTTAGGCGGGACAGGGCGGACGAGCAGTACTTC.

V gene TRBV4-2 combines with J gene TRBJ1-2; TRBD1 agrees at 10 bases. V lost 0 bases to trimming and J lost 5 bases; unmatched junction nucleotides: 12. Germline values: CDR1 LGHNA, CDR2 YNFKEQ. The CDR3 sequence is 18 residues long. CDR3: CASSQDRDRGWGGYGYTF. The CDR3 DNA reads as TGTGCCAGCAGCCAAGATCGGGACAGGGGTTGGGGTGGTTATGGCTACACCTTC.

This clone has more than one count but fewer than ten. The chain uses TRBV24-1 and TRBJ2-1; 8 bases line up with TRBD2. Germline V gene data show CDR1 as KGHDR and CDR2 as SFDVKD. The length of the CDR3 is 15 residues. V shed 4 bases, J shed 8 bases, and the junction held 9 bases outside the gene matches. The CDR3 sequence is CATSEYREGVYEQFF. For the CDR3, the DNA is TGTGCCACCAGTGAGTACCGGGAGGGGGTCTATGAGCAGTTCTTC.

This sequence joins TRBV5-1 and TRBJ2-7, with D maybe TRBD2 (6 bases). The CDR3 totals 15 residues. The germline V gene encodes CDR1 SGHRS and CDR2 YFSETQ. V lost 0 bases and J lost 7, with 17 bases in between. The CDR3 loop reads CASSLEGGAVVEQYF. CDR3 in DNA: TGCGCCAGCAGCTTGGAAGGCGGGGCGGTGGTTGAGCAGTACTTC. Filled out from reference TRBV5-1 and TRBJ2-7, the complete variable domain reads KAGVTQTPRYLIKTRGQQVTLSCSPISGHRSVSWYQQTPGQGLQFLFEYFSETQRNKGNFPGRFSGRQFSNSRSEMNVSTLELGDSALYLCASSLEGGAVVEQYFGPGTRLTVT.